One and the same sample provided the 9 T cell receptor beta chains below, sequenced in a study of vaccination effects on CD4 cells after COVID-19. TCRdb's copy holds only in-frame clones and misses some; the assay was immunoSEQ multiplex PCR. This sample has around 30,000 clones, with more than 55% found just once. For these TCRs, the target antigens are not known. Expansion with viral peptide pools was applied to antigen-specific CD4+ T cells by the ViraFEST assay prior to sequencing. Isolating CD4+ T cells followed more than eight days of culture. Of the BNT162b2 and mRNA-1273 vaccines, participants received two doses of one or the other. Specimen: CD4+ T cells from PBMCs cultured with SARS-CoV-2 spike peptides, collected after COVID-19 vaccination. These receptors came from a human donor who received a COVID-19 vaccine.

The chain joins TRBV5-4 to TRBJ2-1; TRBD2 matches at 11 bases. Germline CDR1 reads SGHNT; CDR2 reads YYREEE (reference sequence). Unmatched junction bases numbered 11, after V lost 0 bases and J lost 9 bases. CDR3 length equals 17 residues. CDR3 residues: CASSLGTPSGRLGEQFF. CDR3 nucleotide sequence: TGTGCCAGCAGCTTGGGGACACCTAGCGGGAGGTTGGGTGAGCAGTTCTTC.

The gene calls are TRBV18 and TRBJ1-1; unclear D gene. V dropped 0 bases and J dropped 7 bases, with 9 bases sitting between them. In germline, CDR1 is KGHSH, CDR2 LQKENI. This CDR3 spans 13 amino acids. The CDR3 loop is CASSPPMANEAFF. CDR3 coding DNA: TGTGCCAGCTCACCACCCATGGCCAATGAAGCTTTCTTT.

The chain joins TRBV12-3 or TRBV12-4 to TRBJ2-1, with D unclear. The CDR3 covers 12 residues. The CDR3 loop reads CAAYWGYNEQFF. The CDR3 coding sequence is TGTGCAGCTTACTGGGGCTACAATGAGCAGTTCTTC.

The CDR3 loop is CASSRRTGAGGNQPQHF. The CDR3 DNA reads TGTGCCAGCAGCAGGCGGACAGGGGCGGGAGGCAATCAGCCCCAGCATTTT. J is TRBJ1-5 and V is TRBV5-8; 9 nucleotides align to TRBD1. The CDR3 runs to 17 residues. The germline gives CDR1 SGHTS, CDR2 YDEGEE. Trimming removed 4 bases from V and 2 bases from J; junction bases left unmatched: 10.

This clone is medium-sized by share. The chain joins TRBV5-1 to TRBJ2-2; 7 nucleotides line up with TRBD2. The CDR3 has 15 amino acids. Germline-derived CDR1 and CDR2 are SGHRS and YFSETQ. Losses at the gene ends were 3 bases for V and 0 bases for J; bases not matched to a gene: 2. The CDR3 region has the DNA TGCGCCAGCAGCTGGGGGGGAGCGAACACCGGGGAGCTGTTTTTT. Its protein is CASSWGGANTGELFF.

This chain uses TRBV3-1 (or the pseudogene TRBV3-2) with TRBJ2-2; TRBD2 is a possible D gene (6 bases). This CDR3 contains 15 residues. Germline-derived CDR1 and CDR2 are LGHDT and YNNKEL (reference sequence). V was shortened by 1 base and J by 5 bases, with 11 bases between the two germline ends. CDR3: CASSQGGEATGELFF. The CDR3, as DNA: TGTGCCAGCAGCCAAGGGGGGGAGGCAACCGGGGAGCTGTTTTTT.

The chain joins TRBV6-5 to TRBJ1-5; possible D gene TRBD1, 6 bases. Germline V gene lookup returns CDR1 MNHEY and CDR2 SVGAGI. This CDR3 has 14 amino acids. The V end lost 8 bases, the J end lost 4 bases, and 15 bases lay between the germline ends. CDR3 sequence reads: CASGFDRSNQPQHF. CDR3 in DNA: TGTGCCAGCGGATTCGACAGGTCTAATCAGCCCCAGCATTTT.

The V and J genes are TRBV4-2 and TRBJ1-1; a weak D match, TRBD1 (5 bases). Between the trimmed V and J ends, which lost 0 bases and 1 base, there was a span of 15 bases. In germline, CDR1 is LGHNA, CDR2 YNFKEQ. The CDR3 is made up of 17 amino acids. The CDR3 DNA sequence: TGTGCCAGCAGCCAAGAAAGGGGCAGGGTAGGGAACACTGAAGCTTTCTTT. Protein sequence: CASSQERGRVGNTEAFF.

The genes are TRBV14 and TRBJ1-2; TRBD1 is a possible D gene (6 bases). V was cut by 1 base and J by 7 bases, with 13 bases left in between. CDR1 is SGHDN and CDR2 is FVKESK in the germline V gene. The CDR3 sequence is 14 residues long. The CDR3 bases are TGTGCCAGCAGCCAAGGAACAGGGTCGCTTGGCTACACCTTC. Encoded protein: CASSQGTGSLGYTF.